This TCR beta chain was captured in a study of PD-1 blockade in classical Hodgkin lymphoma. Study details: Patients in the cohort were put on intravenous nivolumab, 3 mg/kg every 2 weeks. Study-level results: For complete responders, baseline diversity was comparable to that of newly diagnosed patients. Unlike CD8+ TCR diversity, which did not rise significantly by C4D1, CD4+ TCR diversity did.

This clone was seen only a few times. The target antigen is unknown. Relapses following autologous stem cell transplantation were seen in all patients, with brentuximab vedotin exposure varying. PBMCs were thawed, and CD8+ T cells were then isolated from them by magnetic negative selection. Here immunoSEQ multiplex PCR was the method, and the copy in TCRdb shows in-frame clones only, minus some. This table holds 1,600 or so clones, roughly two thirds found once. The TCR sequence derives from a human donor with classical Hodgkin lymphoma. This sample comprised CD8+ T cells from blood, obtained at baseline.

The CDR3 nucleotides are TGTGCCAGCAGTCGAGGGGATAACTATGGCTACACCTTC. It specifies CASSRGDNYGYTF. This sequence joins TRBV7-2 and TRBJ1-2; possible D gene TRBD1, 5 bases. The V end was cut by 6 bases, the J end by 1 base, with 9 bases between. CDR3 length: 13 amino acids. Per the germline V gene, CDR1 is SGHTA and CDR2 is FQGNSA. Full variable domain (rest looked up from reference TRBV7-2 and TRBJ1-2): GAGVSQSPSNKVTEKGKDVELRCDPISGHTALYWYRQSLGQGLEFLIYFQGNSAPDKSGLPSDRFSAERTGGSVSTLTIQRTQQEDSAVYLCASSRGDNYGYTFGSGTRLTVV.